This TCR beta chain emerged from a study of shared clonotypes between healthy human individuals. For the study at large: Per donor, CD8 memory used one plate, CD8 naive used two, CD4 memory used three and CD4 naive used three.

A few counts support this clone. Antigen unknown. Libraries were prepared by immunoSEQ multiplex PCR; TCRdb keeps only in-frame clonotypes and omits some of them. The sample consists of 2 million to 2.5 million clones, roughly 95% of them appearing once. Splitting the CD4+ cells yielded a CD45RA+ naive subset and a CD45RA-negative memory subset. Trimming removed 5 bases from V and 5 bases from J, with 13 bases in between. This CDR3 has 15 residues. Germline values: CDR1 MNHNY, CDR2 SVGAGI (reference sequence). Regarding the study as a whole: Sample collection involved blood only; tissue repertoires are likely different.

This receptor was identified in a man aged 18 to 35 in good health. The sequenced material came from naive CD4+ T cells sorted from blood. Sample subset: CD45RA+ positively selected. The chain links TRBV6-6 to TRBJ1-6; D may be TRBD1 (6 bases). The chain's CDR3 is CASSPGTLDNSPLHF. In DNA form, the CDR3 reads TGTGCCAGCAGTCCGGGGACACTAGATAATTCACCCCTCCACTTT.